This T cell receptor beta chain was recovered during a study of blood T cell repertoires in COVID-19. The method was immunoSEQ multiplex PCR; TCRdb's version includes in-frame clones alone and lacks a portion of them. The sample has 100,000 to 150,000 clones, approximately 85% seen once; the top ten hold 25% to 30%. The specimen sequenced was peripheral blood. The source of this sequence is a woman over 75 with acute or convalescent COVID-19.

For the CDR3, the DNA is TGTGCCAGTAAACCGGGACAGGGTAATGAAAAACTGTTTTTT. Translation: CASKPGQGNEKLFF. The rearrangement links TRBV19 to TRBJ1-4; 9 positions match TRBD1. The germline V gene encodes CDR1 LNHDA and CDR2 SQIVND (reference sequence). The ends lost 7 bases at V and 4 bases at J; junction bases unmatched: 4. This CDR3 region has 14 residues.